The 21 T cell receptor beta chains given below trace back to one sample, sequenced in a study of cytomegalovirus exposure and HLA in healthy donors. The PCR ran on 60 Vbeta and 13 Jbeta primers. Assay used: immunoSEQ multiplex PCR; TCRdb lists only in-frame clones, some missing. The sample has some 150,000 clones; 65% to 80% are singletons. The sample comprised PBMCs. These receptors were obtained from a woman in her 30s in good health and CMV-seronegative.

The chain has TRBV19 and TRBJ1-2; tentatively, D is TRBD1 (6 bases). With 6 bases removed from V and 3 bases from J, the gap between germline ends came to 17 bases. This CDR3 has 15 amino acids. Germline CDR1 and CDR2: LNHDA and SQIVND (reference sequence). The CDR3 DNA sequence: TGTGCCAGTAGCCCAACCCCCACAGGGTACTATGGCTACACCTTC. It encodes CASSPTPTGYYGYTF.

This chain uses TRBV28 with TRBJ2-3, with 11 bases fitting TRBD2. The V and J ends lost 3 bases and 6 bases, in that order; junction bases with no gene match: 11. The CDR3 covers 17 residues. Germline V gene sequence: CDR1 MDHEN, CDR2 SYDVKM. Written as DNA, the CDR3 is TGTGCCAGCAGTTTTTCCCTAGCGGGAGGCAGTTTGGATACGCAGTATTTT. Protein sequence: CASSFSLAGGSLDTQYF.

The chain links TRBV9 to TRBJ1-6; maybe TRBD1 (6 bases). Germline V gene lookup returns CDR1 SGDLS and CDR2 YYNGEE. The CDR3 runs to 16 residues. Deletions cut 4 bases from V and 10 bases from J, with 21 bases between. The CDR3 reads CASSQTAGGLGSPLHF. CDR3 sequence (DNA): TGTGCCAGCAGCCAGACGGCGGGGGGGCTAGGATCACCCCTCCACTTT.

J is TRBJ2-5 and V is TRBV6-1; perhaps TRBD2 as D (5 bases). Trimming took off 6 bases at V and 4 bases at J, with 6 bases between the two ends. Germline lookup yields CDR1 MNHNS and CDR2 SASEGT. The CDR3 is 11 amino acids. The CDR3, as DNA: TGTGCCAGCAGGGCGGGAGAGACCCAGTACTTC. Protein product: CASRAGETQYF.

This clone was observed a few times. The rearrangement links TRBV5-1 to TRBJ2-3, with TRBD2 matching over 10 bases. From germline, CDR1 is SGHRS and CDR2 YFSETQ. J lost 3 bases, V lost 2 bases, and 3 bases had no gene match. The CDR3 covers 15 residues. The CDR3 nucleotides read TGCGCCAGCAGCTTAGCGGGAGGGCCTACAGATACGCAGTATTTT. Protein sequence: CASSLAGGPTDTQYF.

V gene TRBV6-5 combines with J gene TRBJ1-2, with D unclear. Trimming stripped 0 bases from V and 1 base from J, with 6 bases between. This CDR3 is built from 14 residues. Germline V gene lookup returns CDR1 MNHEY and CDR2 SVGAGI. The CDR3 spells CASSYSADNYGYTF. As DNA, the CDR3 is TGTGCCAGCAGTTACTCTGCAGATAACTATGGCTACACCTTC.

The rearrangement uses TRBV28 and TRBJ1-5, with 7 bases matching TRBD1. Per germline, CDR1 MDHEN and CDR2 SYDVKM. This CDR3 region has 15 residues. The trim removed 4 bases at V and 5 bases at J, leaving 8 bases unmatched. This chain's CDR3 is CASSSTDRTYQPQHF. CDR3 coding DNA: TGTGCCAGCAGTTCGACGGACAGGACCTATCAGCCCCAGCATTTT.

This chain uses TRBV21-1 with TRBJ2-1; the table's D gene call, TRBD2, was not cross checked with the DNA. TRBV21-1 is a pseudogene segment. The CDR3 has 16 amino acids. For the CDR3, the DNA is TGTGCCAGCAGCAAAACCCGACTGGCGGGGGCCAATGAGCAGTTCTTC. Its translation: CASSKTRLAGANEQFF.

The rearrangement uses TRBV19 and TRBJ1-1; TRBD1 matches 9 bases. This CDR3 spans 17 amino acids. Losses at the gene ends were 5 bases for V and 3 bases for J; bases not matched to a gene: 13. Germline V gene lookup returns CDR1 LNHDA and CDR2 SQIVND (reference sequence). CDR3 nucleotides: TGTGCCAGTAGTCCCGGGACAGGGTATTCTGGTTACACTGAAGCTTTCTTT. Its protein product is CASSPGTGYSGYTEAFF.

The chain recombines TRBV5-1 with TRBJ2-7; 10 bases agree with TRBD1. The V gene's germline CDR1 is SGHRS and CDR2 YFSETQ. The CDR3 is 15 residues long. V lost 4 bases to trimming and J lost 5 bases; unmatched junction nucleotides: 9. The chain's CDR3 is CASSAGGTGAHEQYF. The DNA of the CDR3 is TGCGCCAGCAGCGCTGGCGGGACAGGGGCCCACGAGCAGTACTTC.

The CDR3 coding sequence is TGTGCCACCAGCCTTACAGGGAACACTGAAGCTTTCTTT. Its translation: CATSLTGNTEAFF. The chain joins TRBV15 to TRBJ1-1, with a weak D call TRBD1 (5 bases). V was shortened by 5 bases and J by 1 base, with 8 bases between the two germline ends. The CDR3 has 13 residues. Germline V CDR1 and CDR2: LNHNV, YYDKDF (reference sequence).

This sequence joins TRBV29-1 and TRBJ2-2, with 10 bases matching TRBD1. Looked up from germline, CDR1 is SQVTM and CDR2 is ANQGSEA. CDR3 length equals 18 residues. V shed 3 bases and J 0 bases; nucleotides not matched to a gene: 10. CDR3 in DNA: TGCAGCGTTGAGCTCGTAGACAGGGGGCAAACGAACACCGGGGAGCTGTTTTTT. Protein: CSVELVDRGQTNTGELFF.

The chain has TRBV29-1 and TRBJ2-5, with D possibly being TRBD1 (6 bases). From germline, CDR1 is SQVTM and CDR2 ANQGSEA. The CDR3 contains 13 residues. The V gene lost 2 bases and the J gene lost 7 bases, with 14 bases spanning the gap. The CDR3 DNA reads TGCAGCGTTGAAAGTCAGGGGTTAGGGACCCAGTACTTC. Amino acid sequence: CSVESQGLGTQYF.

CDR3 nucleotides: TGTGCCAGCAGCTGGGCCTTCAGGAACACTGAAGCTTTCTTT. Its translation: CASSWAFRNTEAFF. This sequence joins TRBV13 and TRBJ1-1; no definite D call. Germline V gene lookup returns CDR1 PRHDT and CDR2 FYEKMQ (reference sequence). V lost 4 bases and J lost 1, with 10 bases in between. CDR3 size: 14 residues.

This chain uses TRBV27 with TRBJ2-5; D is perhaps TRBD2 (6 bases). CDR1 is MNHEY, CDR2 SMNVEV, per germline (reference sequence). This CDR3 comprises 13 residues. Trimming took 4 bases from V and 5 from J, leaving 11 bases between them. This chain's CDR3 is CASSWSRGETQYF. The CDR3 DNA follows: TGTGCCAGCAGTTGGTCCCGGGGGGAGACCCAGTACTTC.

V and J are TRBV6-1 and TRBJ1-5; TRBD1 agrees at 8 bases. CDR3 length: 15 residues. Germline V gene lookup returns CDR1 MNHNS and CDR2 SASEGT. Trimming removed 4 bases from V and 4 bases from J; junction bases left unmatched: 6. The CDR3 coding sequence is TGTGCCAGCAGTGGACCCGACAGGGGAAATCAGCCCCAGCATTTT. Its translation: CASSGPDRGNQPQHF.

The V and J genes are TRBV27 and TRBJ2-1; 10 positions match TRBD2. The CDR3 sequence is 15 residues long. Germline trimming cut 4 bases from V and 3 bases from J; bases unmatched to any gene: 3. The V gene's germline CDR1 is MNHEY and CDR2 SMNVEV (reference sequence). Here the CDR3 DNA reads TGTGCCAGCAGTTATCTAGCGGGGGTCTACAATGAGCAGTTCTTC. Residues: CASSYLAGVYNEQFF.

This chain links TRBV5-1 with TRBJ1-2; TRBD1 is a possible D gene (6 bases). This CDR3 spans 14 amino acids. V lost 4 bases, J lost 5 bases, and 15 bases lay in between. CDR1 is SGHRS and CDR2 is YFSETQ in the germline V gene. The chain's CDR3 is CASSRDAQGYGYTF. The CDR3 coding sequence is TGCGCCAGCAGCCGGGACGCTCAGGGGTATGGCTACACCTTC.

This clone occurred once. The chain carries TRBV5-5 and TRBJ1-2; no firm D call. Germline V gene lookup returns CDR1 SGHKS and CDR2 YYEKEE (reference sequence). V lost 3 bases, J lost 4 bases, and 16 bases lay in between. The CDR3 is 15 residues long. The CDR3 region is CASSSQARISYGYTF. The CDR3 DNA is TGTGCCAGCAGCTCCCAGGCACGAATATCCTATGGCTACACCTTC.

The chain combines TRBV6-6 with TRBJ2-5; 7 bases line up with TRBD2. The germline V gene encodes CDR1 MNHNY and CDR2 SVGAGI (reference sequence). The CDR3 sequence is 16 residues long. J lost 0 bases, V lost 5 bases, and 9 bases had no gene match. The CDR3 region is CASSGGWGGYQETQYF. In nucleotides, the CDR3 is TGTGCCAGCAGTGGAGGGTGGGGGGGGTACCAAGAGACCCAGTACTTC.

The chain combines TRBV28 with TRBJ2-7, with 9 bases fitting TRBD2. This CDR3 spans 15 amino acids. The V gene's germline CDR1 is MDHEN and CDR2 SYDVKM. Trimming removed 3 bases from V and 4 bases from J; junction bases left unmatched: 7. The DNA of the CDR3 is TGTGCCAGCAGTTTCATGACTAGCGGACATTACGAGCAGTACTTC. It codes for CASSFMTSGHYEQYF.